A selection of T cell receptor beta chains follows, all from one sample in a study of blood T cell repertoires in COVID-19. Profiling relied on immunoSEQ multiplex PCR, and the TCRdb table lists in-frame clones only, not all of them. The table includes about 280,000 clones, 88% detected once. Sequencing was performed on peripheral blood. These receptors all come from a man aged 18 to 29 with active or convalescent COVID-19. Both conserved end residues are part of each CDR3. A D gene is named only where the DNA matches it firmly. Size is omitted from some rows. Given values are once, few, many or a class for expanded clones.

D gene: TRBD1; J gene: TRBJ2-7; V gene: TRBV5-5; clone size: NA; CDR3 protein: CASRNRDSSSYEQYF; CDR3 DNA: TGTGCCAGCAGGAACCGGGACAGCTCTTCCTACGAGCAGTACTTC
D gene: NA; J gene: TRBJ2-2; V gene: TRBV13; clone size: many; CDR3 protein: CASSLRGQTTGELFF; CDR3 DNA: TGTGCCAGCAGCTTACGGGGTCAGACCACCGGGGAGCTGTTTTTT
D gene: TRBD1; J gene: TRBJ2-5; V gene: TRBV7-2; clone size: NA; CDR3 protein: CASSLGQGAEETQYF; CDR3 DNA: TGTGCCAGCAGCTTGGGACAGGGGGCGGAAGAGACCCAGTACTTC
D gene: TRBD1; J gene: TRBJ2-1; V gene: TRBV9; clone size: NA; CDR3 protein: CASSAGQGSHNEQFF; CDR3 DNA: TGTGCCAGCAGCGCCGGACAGGGGTCTCACAATGAGCAGTTCTTC
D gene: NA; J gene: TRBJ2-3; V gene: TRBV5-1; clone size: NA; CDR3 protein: CASSLGLSGRSSTDTQYF; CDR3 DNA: TGCGCCAGCAGCTTGGGGCTTAGCGGCCGGTCTAGCACAGATACGCAGTATTTT
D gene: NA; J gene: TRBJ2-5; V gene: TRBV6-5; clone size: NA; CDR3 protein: CASTLRGDSQYF; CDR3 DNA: TGTGCCAGCACCCTGAGGGGGGACAGCCAGTACTTC
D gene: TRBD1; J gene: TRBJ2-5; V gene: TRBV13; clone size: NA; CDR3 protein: CASSRRVRTGGAQETQYF; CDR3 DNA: TGTGCCAGCAGCCGAAGAGTAAGGACAGGGGGCGCCCAAGAGACCCAGTACTTC
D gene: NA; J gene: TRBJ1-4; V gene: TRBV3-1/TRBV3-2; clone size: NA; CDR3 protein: CASSQAEAEGREKLFF; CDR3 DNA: TGTGCCAGCAGCCAAGCCGAGGCAGAAGGCCGAGAAAAACTGTTTTTT
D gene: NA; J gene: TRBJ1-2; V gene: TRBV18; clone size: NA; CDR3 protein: CASSPPNGVHGYTF; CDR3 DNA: TGTGCCAGCTCACCACCGAACGGGGTACATGGCTACACCTTC
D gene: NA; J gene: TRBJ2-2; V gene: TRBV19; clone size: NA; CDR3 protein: CASSIVGVTNTGELFF; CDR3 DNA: TGTGCCAGTAGTATTGTCGGGGTGACGAACACCGGGGAGCTGTTTTTT
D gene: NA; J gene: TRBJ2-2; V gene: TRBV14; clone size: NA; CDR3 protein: CASSQRDSYTGELFF; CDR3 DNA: TGTGCCAGCAGCCAAAGGGACTCTTACACCGGGGAGCTGTTTTTT
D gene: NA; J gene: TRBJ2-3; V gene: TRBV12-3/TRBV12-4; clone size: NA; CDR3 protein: CASRQAAADTQYF; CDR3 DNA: TGTGCCAGCAGGCAAGCGGCCGCAGATACGCAGTATTTT
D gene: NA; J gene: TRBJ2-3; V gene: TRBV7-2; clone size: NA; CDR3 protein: CASSLGFGDTQYF; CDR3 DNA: TGTGCCAGCAGCTTAGGGTTTGGCGATACGCAGTATTTT
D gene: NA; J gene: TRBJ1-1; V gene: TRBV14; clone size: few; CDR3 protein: CASSLVAATEAFF; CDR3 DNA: TGTGCCAGCAGCCTGGTGGCGGCCACTGAAGCTTTCTTT
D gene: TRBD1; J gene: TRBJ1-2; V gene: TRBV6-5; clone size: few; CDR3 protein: CASRKGQGPYGYTF; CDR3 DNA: TGTGCCAGCCGAAAAGGACAGGGACCATATGGCTACACCTTC
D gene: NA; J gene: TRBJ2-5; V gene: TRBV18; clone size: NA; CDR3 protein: CASSPPITGQETQYF; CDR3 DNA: TGTGCCAGCTCACCACCGATTACAGGGCAAGAGACCCAGTACTTC
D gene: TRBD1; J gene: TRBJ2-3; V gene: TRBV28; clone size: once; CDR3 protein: CATQGQGPDTQYF; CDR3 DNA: TGTGCCACCCAGGGACAGGGCCCCGATACGCAGTATTTT
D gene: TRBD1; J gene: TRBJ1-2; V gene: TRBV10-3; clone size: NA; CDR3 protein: CAISAGGQGNGYGYTF; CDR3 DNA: TGTGCCATCAGTGCCGGGGGACAGGGAAATGGGTATGGCTACACCTTC
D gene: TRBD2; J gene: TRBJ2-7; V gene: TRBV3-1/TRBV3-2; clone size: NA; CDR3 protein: CASSQGGGTYEQYF; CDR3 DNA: TGTGCCAGCAGCCAAGGCGGGGGAACCTACGAGCAGTACTTC
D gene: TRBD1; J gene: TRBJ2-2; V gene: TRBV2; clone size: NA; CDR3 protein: CASKTGFNANTGELFF; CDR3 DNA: TGTGCCAGTAAGACAGGGTTCAACGCGAACACCGGGGAGCTGTTTTTT
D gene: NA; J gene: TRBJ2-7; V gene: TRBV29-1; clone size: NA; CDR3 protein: CSVESWTDKGYEQYF; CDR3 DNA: TGCAGCGTTGAATCATGGACAGACAAGGGGTACGAGCAGTACTTC
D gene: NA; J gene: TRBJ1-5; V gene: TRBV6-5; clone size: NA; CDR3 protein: CASSYGGGSNQPQHF; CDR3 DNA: TGTGCCAGCAGTTACGGGGGGGGGAGCAATCAGCCCCAGCATTTT
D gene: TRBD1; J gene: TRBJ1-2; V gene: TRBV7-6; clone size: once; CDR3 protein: CASSLGQLYGYTF; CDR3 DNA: TGTGCCAGCAGCCTGGGACAGCTCTATGGCTACACCTTC
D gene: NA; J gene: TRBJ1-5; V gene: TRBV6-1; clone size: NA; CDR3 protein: CASSENSFWNQPQHF; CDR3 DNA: TGTGCCAGCAGTGAAAATAGTTTCTGGAATCAGCCCCAGCATTTT
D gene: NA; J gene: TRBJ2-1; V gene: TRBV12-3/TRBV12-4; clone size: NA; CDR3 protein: CASSVDKQFF; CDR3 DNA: TGTGCCAGCAGCGTGGACAAGCAGTTCTTC
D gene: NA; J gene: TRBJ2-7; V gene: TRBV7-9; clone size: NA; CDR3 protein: CASAGTPYEQYF; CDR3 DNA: TGTGCCAGCGCCGGGACACCCTACGAGCAGTACTTC
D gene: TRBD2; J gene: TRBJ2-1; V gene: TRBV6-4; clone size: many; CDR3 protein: CASSAWTSGEQGEQFF; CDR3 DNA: TGTGCCAGCAGCGCCTGGACTAGCGGGGAACAGGGAGAGCAGTTCTTC
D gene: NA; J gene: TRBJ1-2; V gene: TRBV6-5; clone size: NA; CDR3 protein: CASRHPTGTYGYTF; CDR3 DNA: TGTGCCAGCAGACACCCAACAGGGACCTATGGCTACACCTTC
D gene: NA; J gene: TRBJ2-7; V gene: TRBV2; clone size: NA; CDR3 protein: CASRRDSPSYEQYF; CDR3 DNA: TGTGCCAGCAGGCGGGACTCCCCCTCCTACGAGCAGTACTTC
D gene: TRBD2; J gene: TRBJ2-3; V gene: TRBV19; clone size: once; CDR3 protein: CASTRTSGVTDTQYF; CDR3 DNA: TGTGCCAGTACCCGGACTAGCGGAGTCACAGATACGCAGTATTTT
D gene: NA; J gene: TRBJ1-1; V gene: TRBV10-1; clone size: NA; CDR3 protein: CASSDGGLGNTEAFF; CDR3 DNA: TGCGCCAGCAGTGATGGAGGTCTTGGTAACACTGAAGCTTTCTTT
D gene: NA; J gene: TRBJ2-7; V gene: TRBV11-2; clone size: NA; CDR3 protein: CASSLEGLGQGPYEQYF; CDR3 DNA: TGTGCCAGCAGCTTAGAGGGGCTGGGGCAGGGTCCCTACGAGCAGTACTTC
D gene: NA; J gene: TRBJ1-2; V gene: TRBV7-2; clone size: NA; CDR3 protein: CASSADRQVGYTF; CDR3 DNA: TGTGCCAGCAGCGCCGACAGACAGGTTGGCTACACCTTC
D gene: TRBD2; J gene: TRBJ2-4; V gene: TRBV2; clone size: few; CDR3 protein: CASSPPVAGGFGNIQYF; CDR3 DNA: TGTGCCAGCAGCCCTCCTGTAGCGGGGGGGTTTGGAAACATTCAGTACTTC
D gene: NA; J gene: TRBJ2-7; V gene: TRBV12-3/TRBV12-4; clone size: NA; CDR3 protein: CASSPGSWQYF; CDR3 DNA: TGTGCCAGCAGCCCCGGGTCTTGGCAGTACTTC
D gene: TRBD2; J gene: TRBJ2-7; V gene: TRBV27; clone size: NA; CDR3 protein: CASARGGGAYEQYF; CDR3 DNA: TGTGCCAGCGCACGGGGTGGGGGGGCCTACGAGCAGTACTTC
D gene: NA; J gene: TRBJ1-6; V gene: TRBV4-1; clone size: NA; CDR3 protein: CASSQDQGNLLNSPLHF; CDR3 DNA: TGCGCCAGCAGCCAAGATCAGGGGAACCTACTTAATTCACCCCTCCACTTT
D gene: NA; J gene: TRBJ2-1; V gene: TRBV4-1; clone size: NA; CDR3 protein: CASSQEEGTGTEQFF; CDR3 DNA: TGCGCCAGCAGCCAAGAAGAGGGAACAGGGACTGAGCAGTTCTTC
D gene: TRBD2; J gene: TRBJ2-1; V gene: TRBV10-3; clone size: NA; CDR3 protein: CAIRVASGTSNEQFF; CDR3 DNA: TGTGCCATCAGGGTGGCCTCCGGGACTAGTAATGAGCAGTTCTTC
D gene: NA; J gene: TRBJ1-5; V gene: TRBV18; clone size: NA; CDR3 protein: CASSPSDRSSNQPQHF; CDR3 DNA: TGTGCCAGCTCACCTTCCGACAGGTCTAGCAATCAGCCCCAGCATTTT
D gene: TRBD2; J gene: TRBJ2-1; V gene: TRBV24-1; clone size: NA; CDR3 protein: CATSDASGGGYNEQFF; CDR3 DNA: TGTGCCACCAGTGATGCGAGCGGGGGGGGTTACAATGAGCAGTTCTTC
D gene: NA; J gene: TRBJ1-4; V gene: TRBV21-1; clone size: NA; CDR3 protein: CASSKRTRGTGVILGYEKLFF; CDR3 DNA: TGTGCCAGCAGCAAACGGACGCGGGGGACAGGGGTAATCTTAGGCTATGAAAAACTGTTTTTT
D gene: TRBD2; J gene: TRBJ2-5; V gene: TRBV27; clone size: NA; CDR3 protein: CASSLRLAGGPAGAQYF; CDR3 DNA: TGTGCCAGCAGTTTAAGGCTAGCGGGGGGGCCTGCGGGGGCCCAGTACTTC
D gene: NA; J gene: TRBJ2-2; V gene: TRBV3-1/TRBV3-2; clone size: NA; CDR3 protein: CASSQEKGAFTGELFF; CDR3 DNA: TGTGCCAGCAGCCAAGAGAAAGGGGCCTTCACCGGGGAGCTGTTTTTT
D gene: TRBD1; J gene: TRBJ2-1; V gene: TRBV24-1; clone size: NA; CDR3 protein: CATSDPGQGMNEQFF; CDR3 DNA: TGTGCCACCAGTGACCCGGGACAGGGGATGAATGAGCAGTTCTTC
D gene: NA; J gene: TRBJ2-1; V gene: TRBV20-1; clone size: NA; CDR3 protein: CSASFLSYNEQFF; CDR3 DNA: TGCAGTGCTAGTTTCCTTTCCTACAATGAGCAGTTCTTC
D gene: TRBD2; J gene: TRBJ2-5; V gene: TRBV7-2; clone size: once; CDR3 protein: CASSLVAGGLSLPETQYF; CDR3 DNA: TGTGCCAGCAGCTTAGTTGCGGGGGGCCTATCACTCCCGGAGACCCAGTACTTC
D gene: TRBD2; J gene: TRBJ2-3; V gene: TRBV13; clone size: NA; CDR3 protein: CASSQRGVRTDTQYF; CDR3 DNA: TGTGCCAGCAGCCAGCGGGGGGTCCGCACAGATACGCAGTATTTT
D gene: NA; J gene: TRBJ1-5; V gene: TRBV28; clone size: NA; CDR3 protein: CASSYKYSNQPQHF; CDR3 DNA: TGTGCCAGCAGTTACAAATATAGCAATCAGCCCCAGCATTTT
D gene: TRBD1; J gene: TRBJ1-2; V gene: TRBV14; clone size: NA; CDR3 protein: CASSQEGQPYGYTF; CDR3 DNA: TGTGCCAGCAGCCAAGAGGGACAGCCCTATGGCTACACCTTC
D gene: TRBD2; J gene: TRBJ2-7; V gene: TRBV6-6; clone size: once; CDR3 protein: CASSYALAGEYEQYF; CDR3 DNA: TGTGCCAGCAGTTATGCTCTAGCGGGAGAATACGAGCAGTACTTC
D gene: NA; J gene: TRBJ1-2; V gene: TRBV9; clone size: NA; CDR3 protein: CASATGGPNYGYTF; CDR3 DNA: TGTGCCAGCGCCACGGGGGGCCCAAACTATGGCTACACCTTC
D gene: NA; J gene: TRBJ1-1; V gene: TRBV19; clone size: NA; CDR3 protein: CASSITGLNTEAFF; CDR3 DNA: TGTGCCAGTAGTATTACAGGGCTGAACACTGAAGCTTTCTTT
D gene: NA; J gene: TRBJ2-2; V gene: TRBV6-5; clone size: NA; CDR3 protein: CASSYSRGSGELFF; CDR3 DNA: TGTGCCAGCAGTTACTCGCGGGGTTCCGGGGAGCTGTTTTTT
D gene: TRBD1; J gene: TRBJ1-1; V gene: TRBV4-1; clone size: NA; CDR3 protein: CASSHPDRGSSTEAFF; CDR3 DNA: TGCGCCAGCAGCCACCCGGACAGGGGGAGTAGCACTGAAGCTTTCTTT